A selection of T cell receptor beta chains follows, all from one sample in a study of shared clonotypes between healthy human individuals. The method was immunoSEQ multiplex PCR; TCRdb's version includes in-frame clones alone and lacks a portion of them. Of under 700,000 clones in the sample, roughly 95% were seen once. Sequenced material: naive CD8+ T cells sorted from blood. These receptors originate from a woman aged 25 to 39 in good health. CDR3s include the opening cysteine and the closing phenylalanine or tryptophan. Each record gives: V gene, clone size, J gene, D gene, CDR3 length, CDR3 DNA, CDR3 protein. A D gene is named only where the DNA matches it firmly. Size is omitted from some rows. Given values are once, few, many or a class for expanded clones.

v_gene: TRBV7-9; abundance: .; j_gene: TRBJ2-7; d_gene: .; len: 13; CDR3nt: TGTGCCAGCAGCTTAGCTTTGGGGTACGAGCAGTACTTC; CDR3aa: CASSLALGYEQYF
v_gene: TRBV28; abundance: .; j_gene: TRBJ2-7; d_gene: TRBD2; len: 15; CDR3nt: TGTGCCAGCAGTTTAGCGGGAGTTGGAGTTTACGAGCAGTACTTC; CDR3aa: CASSLAGVGVYEQYF
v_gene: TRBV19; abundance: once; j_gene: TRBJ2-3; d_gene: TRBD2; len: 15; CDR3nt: TGTGCCAGTAGTATGGGACTAGCGGACACAGATACGCAGTATTTT; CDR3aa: CASSMGLADTDTQYF
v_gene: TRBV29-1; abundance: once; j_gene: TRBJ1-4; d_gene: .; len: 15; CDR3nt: TGCAGCGTTGTCACAGGCGTTGCGGCTAATGAAAAACTGTTTTTT; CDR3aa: CSVVTGVAANEKLFF
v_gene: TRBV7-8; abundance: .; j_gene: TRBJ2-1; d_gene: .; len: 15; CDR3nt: TGTGCCAGCAGCCTCGGGGGAGATTACTACAATGAGCAGTTCTTC; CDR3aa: CASSLGGDYYNEQFF
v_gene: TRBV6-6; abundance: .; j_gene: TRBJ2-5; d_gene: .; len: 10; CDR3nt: TGTGCCAGCAGAATCCCAGAGCAGTACTTC; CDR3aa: CASRIPEQYF
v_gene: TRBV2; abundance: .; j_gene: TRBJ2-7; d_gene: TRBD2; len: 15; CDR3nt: TGTGCCAGCAGTGAGTCGGGACTAGCGGGCTACGAGCAGTACTTC; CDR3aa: CASSESGLAGYEQYF
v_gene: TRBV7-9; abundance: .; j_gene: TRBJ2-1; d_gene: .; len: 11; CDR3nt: TGTGCCAGCAGCTCAGGCCCTGAGCAGTTCTTC; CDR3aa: CASSSGPEQFF
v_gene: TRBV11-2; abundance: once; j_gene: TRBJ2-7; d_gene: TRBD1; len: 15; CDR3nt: TGTGCCAGCAGCCGCAAGACAGGGGGATTGTACGAGCAGTACTTC; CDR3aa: CASSRKTGGLYEQYF
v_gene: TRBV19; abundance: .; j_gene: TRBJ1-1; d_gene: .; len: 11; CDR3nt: TGTGCCAGTCGAGGGGGGATTGAAGCTTTCTTT; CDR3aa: CASRGGIEAFF
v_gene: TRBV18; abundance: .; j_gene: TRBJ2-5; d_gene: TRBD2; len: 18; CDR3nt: TGTGCCAGCTCACCGACGGGGTCGGGACTAGCGGGAGAAGAGACCCAGTACTTC; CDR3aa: CASSPTGSGLAGEETQYF
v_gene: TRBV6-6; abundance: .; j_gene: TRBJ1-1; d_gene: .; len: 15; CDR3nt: TGTGCCAGCAGTTACTCGTATGGGTTGAACACTGAAGCTTTCTTT; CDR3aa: CASSYSYGLNTEAFF
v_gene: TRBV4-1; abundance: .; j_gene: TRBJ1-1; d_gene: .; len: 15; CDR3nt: TGCGCCAGCAGCCAAGCCAGGGGTGCGAACACTGAAGCTTTCTTT; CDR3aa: CASSQARGANTEAFF
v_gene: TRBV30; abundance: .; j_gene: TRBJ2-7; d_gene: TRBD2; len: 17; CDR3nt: TGTGCCTGGAGTGTACTGGGACTAGCGGGAGTCTCATCACGGCAGTACTTC; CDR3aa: CAWSVLGLAGVSSRQYF
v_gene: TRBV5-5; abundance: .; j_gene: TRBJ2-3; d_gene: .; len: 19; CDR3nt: TGTGCCAGCAGCTCCCCGGGCCGGGCACTTAGAGCCGGGACAGATACGCAGTATTTT; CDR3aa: CASSSPGRALRAGTDTQYF
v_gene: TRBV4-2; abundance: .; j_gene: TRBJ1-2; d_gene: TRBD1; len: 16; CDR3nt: TGTGCCAGCAGCCAAGATCAGGGGGCAACAGGCTATGGCTACACCTTC; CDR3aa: CASSQDQGATGYGYTF
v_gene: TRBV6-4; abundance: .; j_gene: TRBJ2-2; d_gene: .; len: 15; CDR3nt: TGTGCCAGCAGTGAAACCGGGACTCGCCCCGGGGAGCTGTTTTTT; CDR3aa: CASSETGTRPGELFF
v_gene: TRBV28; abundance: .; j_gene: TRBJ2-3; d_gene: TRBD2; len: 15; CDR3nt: TGTGCCAGCCGCGGACTAGCGGGAGTTAGAGCGGGTTGGTATTTT; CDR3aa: CASRGLAGVRAGWYF
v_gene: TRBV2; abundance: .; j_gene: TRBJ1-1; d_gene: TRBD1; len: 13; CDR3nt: TGTGCCAGCAGACTGACAGGGGGCACTGAAGCTTTCTTT; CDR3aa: CASRLTGGTEAFF
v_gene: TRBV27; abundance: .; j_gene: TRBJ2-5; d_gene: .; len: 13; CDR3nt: TGTGCCAGCAGAGACAGTTACCAAGAGACCCAGTACTTC; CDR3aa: CASRDSYQETQYF
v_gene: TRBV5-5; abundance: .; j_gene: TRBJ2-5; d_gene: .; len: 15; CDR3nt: TGTGCCAGCAGCCCAGGGACGTCACACCAAGAGACCCAGTACTTC; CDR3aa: CASSPGTSHQETQYF
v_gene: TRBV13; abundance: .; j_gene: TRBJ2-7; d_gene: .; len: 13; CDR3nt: TGTGCCAGCAGCCGCAGGTTTAACTACGAGCAGTACTTC; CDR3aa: CASSRRFNYEQYF
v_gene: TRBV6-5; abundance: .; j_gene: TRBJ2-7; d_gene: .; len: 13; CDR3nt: TGTGCCAGCACCCGAGGGGGGGCGGAGGAGCAGTACTTC; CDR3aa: CASTRGGAEEQYF
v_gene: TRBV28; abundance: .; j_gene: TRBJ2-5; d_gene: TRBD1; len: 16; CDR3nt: TGTGCCAGCAGTCCTCCTGGACAGGGGGCGCAAGAGACCCAGTACTTC; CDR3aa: CASSPPGQGAQETQYF
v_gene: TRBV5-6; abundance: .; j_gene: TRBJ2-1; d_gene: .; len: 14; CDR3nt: TGTGCCAGCAGCTTTGGTTCCGGGACTGATGAGCAGTTCTTC; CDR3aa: CASSFGSGTDEQFF
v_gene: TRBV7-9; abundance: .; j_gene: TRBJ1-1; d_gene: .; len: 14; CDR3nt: TGTGCCAGCAGCTTACCCGTCCCCTCCCTTGAAGCTTTCTTT; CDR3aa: CASSLPVPSLEAFF
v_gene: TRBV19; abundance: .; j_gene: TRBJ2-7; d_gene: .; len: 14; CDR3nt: TGTGCCAGTAGTATAGGCTTCGGAGGCTACGAGCAGTACTTC; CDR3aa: CASSIGFGGYEQYF
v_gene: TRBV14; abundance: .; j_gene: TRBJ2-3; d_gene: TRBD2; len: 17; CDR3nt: TGTGCCAGCAGCCCGGGACTAGCGGGTCTTCGCGGGGATACGCAGTATTTT; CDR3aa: CASSPGLAGLRGDTQYF
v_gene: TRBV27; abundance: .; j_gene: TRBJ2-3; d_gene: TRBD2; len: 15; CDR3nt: TGTGCCAGCAGTCAACTAGCGGGAAACACAGATACGCAGTATTTT; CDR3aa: CASSQLAGNTDTQYF
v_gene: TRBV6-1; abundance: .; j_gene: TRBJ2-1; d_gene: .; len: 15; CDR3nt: TGTGCCAGCAGTGAGAGCCGCAACGGCCACAATGAGCAGTTCTTC; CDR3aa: CASSESRNGHNEQFF
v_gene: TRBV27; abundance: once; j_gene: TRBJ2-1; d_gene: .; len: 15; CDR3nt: TGTGCCAGCAGTTTAAGGGGACCAGTCTACAATGAGCAGTTCTTC; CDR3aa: CASSLRGPVYNEQFF
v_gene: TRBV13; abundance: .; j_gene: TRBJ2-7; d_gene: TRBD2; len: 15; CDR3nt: TGTGCCAGCAGCTTTACGGGACTAGCGGCCTACGAGCAGTACTTC; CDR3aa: CASSFTGLAAYEQYF
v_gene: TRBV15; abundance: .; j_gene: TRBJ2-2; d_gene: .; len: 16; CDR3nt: TGTGCCACCGCCTGGGGTGGGCTAGAGGTCACCGGGGAGCTGTTTTTT; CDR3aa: CATAWGGLEVTGELFF